This T cell receptor (beta chain) was sequenced in a study of blood T cell repertoires in COVID-19. Background on the study: Collection of acute and convalescent COVID-19 samples took place in the United States, Italy and Spain.

This CDR3 is built from 15 residues. CDR1 and CDR2 from the germline V gene are KGHDR and SFDVKD. V gave up 1 base and J gave up 1 base, with 9 bases separating them. The protocol was immunoSEQ multiplex PCR, while the TCRdb copy is restricted to in-frame clones and leaves out a portion. The sample carries just over 250,000 clones, 80% to 90% recorded once. Specimen: peripheral blood. The chain employs TRBV24-1 and TRBJ2-5, with unresolved D. The TCR originated in a woman in her seventies with COVID-19, enrolled during active disease. The CDR3 here is CATSDLTLGQETQYF. Here the CDR3 DNA reads TGTGCCACCAGTGATTTAACCCTAGGCCAAGAGACCCAGTACTTC.